The clone carrying this T cell receptor (beta chain) was observed a few times. RNA transcripts were the template for amplifying TCR beta CDR3 regions. Researchers ran a first-round RT-PCR on the TCR CDR3 using the HTBI primer set. TCRdb re-called the multiplex PCR reads through MiXCR, storing one row per CDR3 protein. The table has some 210,000 distinct CDR3 sequences, under 20% seen once; the top ten hold 50%. This record belongs to a study of T cells in Graves' hyperthyroidism and ophthalmopathy. The CDR3 length is 16 residues. Trimming stripped 6 bases from V and 2 bases from J, with 16 bases between. Germline assignment: CDR1 SGHTA and CDR2 FQGNSA. Any patient presenting with uncontrolled infection, other autoimmune disease, pregnancy or lactation was left out. Diagnostic decisions used clinical symptoms, serum thyroxine and TRAb, thyroid ultrasound and orbital computed tomography.

This chain joins TRBV7-2 and TRBJ2-2; tentative D call: TRBD1 (6 bases). The TCR originated in a man aged 45-65 years with Graves' hyperthyroidism. Specimen: blood. The DNA for the CDR3 is TGTGCCAGCAGTCTACAGGGCACCTTAAACACCGGGGAGCTGTTTTTT. This codes for CASSLQGTLNTGELFF.